This T cell receptor (beta chain) is drawn from a study of blood T cell repertoires in COVID-19. Germline CDR1 reads SGDLS; CDR2 reads YYNGEE. The CDR3 is made up of 16 amino acids. J lost 6 bases, V lost 4 bases, and 14 bases had no gene match. Sequencing was performed with immunoSEQ multiplex PCR; in TCRdb, only in-frame clones are kept and a portion is missing. The sample has around 160,000 clones; about 82% are singletons. This chain joins TRBV9 and TRBJ2-3; 7 bases are shared with TRBD2. This TCR was recovered from a woman in her thirties or forties with active or convalescent COVID-19. Material: peripheral blood. CDR3 region: CASSLRSGNSGDTQYF. The CDR3 DNA reads as TGTGCCAGCAGCCTCCGAAGCGGGAATTCGGGCGATACGCAGTATTTT.